Sequencing of this T cell receptor (beta chain) was carried out in a study of blood T cell repertoires in COVID-19. Overall study: Sources were T cells, B-cell-depleted T cells, or PBMCs; the material itself was cDNA or gDNA.

In the authors' methods: Reference gene primer amplification in the assay estimated nucleated cell counts. Here immunoSEQ multiplex PCR was the method, and the copy in TCRdb shows in-frame clones only, minus some. V and J calls and clone size are those listed in that table; D and trimming were worked out from the DNA. The sample shows 350,000 to 450,000 clones, approximately 90% of them seen only once. The germline V gene has CDR1 LGHNT and CDR2 FRNRAP. Losses at the gene ends were 5 bases for V and 5 bases for J; bases not matched to a gene: 6. The CDR3 has 14 residues. This clonotype originated in a woman aged 40-49 years who had been exposed to COVID-19. The J gene is TRBJ2-3, the V gene TRBV12-5; 8 nucleotides line up with TRBD1. The source material was PBMCs or T cells enriched from blood (not recorded which). Here the CDR3 reads CASGPQGAGDTQYF. The CDR3 DNA reads TGTGCTAGTGGTCCGCAGGGGGCTGGAGATACGCAGTATTTT.